This entry lists 23 T cell receptor beta chains sequenced from one sample in a study of blood T cell repertoires in COVID-19. Some clones are missing from TCRdb's copy, which holds only in-frame ones; the method was immunoSEQ multiplex PCR. Of under 350,000 clones in the sample, around 85% were seen once. The sequenced material came from PBMCs or T cells enriched from blood (not recorded which). The receptors were sampled from a woman between 40 and 55 years old with acute COVID-19.

This clone came up a few times. This chain joins TRBV5-1 and TRBJ2-5; 12 bases are a match to TRBD2. Germline CDR1 reads SGHRS; CDR2 reads YFSETQ. This CDR3 has 17 residues. J gave up 4 bases and V 4 bases, and 11 bases lay outside the gene matches. The CDR3 region is CASSGALASGGAETQYF. CDR3 nucleotide sequence: TGCGCCAGCAGCGGAGCATTGGCTAGCGGGGGGGCAGAGACCCAGTACTTC.

Turning to this clone: One junction end does not reproduce the germline sequence, and a read error may be involved. CDR3 nucleotide sequence: TGCGTCAGCAGCTTGGAGGCGGGGACCGAGCAGTACTTC. This sequence encodes CVSSLEAGTEQYF. This rearrangement joins TRBV5-1 to TRBJ2-7; possibly TRBD2 for D (6 bases). The CDR3 contains 13 residues. CDR1 SGHRS and CDR2 YFSETQ come from the germline V gene. Filled out from reference TRBV5-1 and TRBJ2-7, the complete variable domain reads KAGVTQTPRYLIKTRGQQVTLSCSPISGHRSVSWYQQTPGQGLQFLFEYFSETQRNKGNFPGRFSGRQFSNSRSEMNVSTLELGDSALYLCVSSLEAGTEQYFGPGTRLTVT.

The chain has TRBV2 and TRBJ1-1; D might be TRBD1 (5 bases). This CDR3 spans 17 amino acids. CDR1 SNHLY and CDR2 FYNNEI come from the germline V gene. Trimming left V 7 bases short and J 0 bases short, with 21 bases between. CDR3 DNA sequence: TGTGCCAGCAAAGCACAGGCTTATACCCGCATGAACACTGAAGCTTTCTTT. This sequence encodes CASKAQAYTRMNTEAFF.

The chain's CDR3 is CASSQDVRGGRNGRAVQYF. Here the CDR3 DNA reads TGTGCCAGCAGCCAAGATGTCCGTGGGGGGAGGAACGGGAGGGCGGTGCAGTACTTC. The rearrangement links TRBV3-1 (or the pseudogene TRBV3-2) to TRBJ2-7; TRBD2 aligns across 8 bases. With 0 bases clipped from V and 9 bases from J, the junction kept 22 bases outside the gene matches. CDR1 is LGHDT, CDR2 YNNKEL, per germline (reference sequence). The CDR3 runs to 19 residues.

The sample holds one count of this clone. This chain uses TRBV18 with TRBJ1-1; D may be TRBD1 (6 bases). The CDR3 spans 14 residues. The ends were cut back, 8 bases at V and 0 bases at J, with 13 bases in the middle. CDR1 and CDR2 from the germline V gene are KGHSH and LQKENI. In DNA form, the CDR3 reads TGTGCCAGCAAAACGGACAGCGTGAACACTGAAGCTTTCTTT. This encodes CASKTDSVNTEAFF.

The V gene is TRBV28, the J gene TRBJ2-5; a weak D match, TRBD2 (5 bases). Germline CDR1 MDHEN, CDR2 SYDVKM. Trimming removed 5 bases from V and 4 bases from J, with 14 bases in between. The CDR3 is 14 residues long. The DNA for the CDR3 is TGTGCCAGCAGTGGTCAAGAGGGCCTAGAGACCCAGTACTTC. This sequence encodes CASSGQEGLETQYF.

This chain joins TRBV4-3 and TRBJ1-2; 8 bases match TRBD1. Per the germline V gene, CDR1 is LGHNA and CDR2 is YSLEER. This CDR3 has 15 amino acids. Losses at the gene ends were 3 bases for V and 4 bases for J; bases not matched to a gene: 7. The CDR3 nucleotides are TGCGCCAGCAGCCAGAGCACAGGGGGGGCCTATGGCTACACCTTC. Translating gives CASSQSTGGAYGYTF.

This clone appeared a few times. The CDR3 nucleotides are TGTGCCAGCAGCCCAACAGGGAACGCTTCACCCCTCCACTTT. This encodes CASSPTGNASPLHF. The gene calls are TRBV27 and TRBJ1-6; maybe TRBD1 (6 bases). Germline V gene data show CDR1 as MNHEY and CDR2 as SMNVEV (reference sequence). This CDR3 region has 14 residues. V lost 6 bases and J 9 bases, leaving 15 bases between the germline ends.

The chain joins TRBV9 to TRBJ1-1, with TRBD1 identical over 11 bases. The junction had 10 bases not matched to a gene; V was cut back by 4 bases and J by 5 bases. This CDR3 is 16 amino acids long. Germline CDR1 reads SGDLS; CDR2 reads YYNGEE. CDR3 in amino acids: CASSPTGQGGWTEAFF. The CDR3 DNA reads TGTGCCAGCAGCCCTACGGGACAGGGGGGGTGGACTGAAGCTTTCTTT.

This chain links TRBV28 with TRBJ2-3; TRBD2 matches at 12 bases. Germline CDR1 and CDR2: MDHEN and SYDVKM. The length of the CDR3 is 18 residues. Losses at the gene ends were 3 bases for V and 0 bases for J; bases not matched to a gene: 7. The CDR3 bases are TGTGCCAGCAGTTTCGGACTAGCGGGGCAAGCTAGCACAGATACGCAGTATTTT. As protein: CASSFGLAGQASTDTQYF.

This clone was detected only once. V is TRBV7-3 and J is TRBJ2-7; possibly TRBD1 for D (6 bases). V was cut by 2 bases and J by 5 bases, with 10 bases left in between. The CDR3 runs to 13 residues. The germline V gene encodes CDR1 SGHTA and CDR2 FQGTGA. CDR3 bases: TGTGCCAGCAGCTTAGACAGGCTCAACGAGCAGTACTTC. Translating gives CASSLDRLNEQYF.

V gene TRBV5-1 combines with J gene TRBJ2-7; possibly TRBD1 for D (5 bases). Per the germline V gene, CDR1 is SGHRS and CDR2 is YFSETQ. V gave up 4 bases and J gave up 0 bases, with 11 bases separating them. The CDR3 spans 14 residues. The CDR3 sequence: CASSRRTNSYEQYF. The DNA for the CDR3 is TGCGCCAGCAGCAGAAGGACAAACTCCTACGAGCAGTACTTC. Complete variable domain (other parts from reference TRBV5-1 and TRBJ2-7): KAGVTQTPRYLIKTRGQQVTLSCSPISGHRSVSWYQQTPGQGLQFLFEYFSETQRNKGNFPGRFSGRQFSNSRSEMNVSTLELGDSALYLCASSRRTNSYEQYFGPGTRLTVT.

The V and J genes are TRBV19 and TRBJ2-2; no definite D call. V was pared by 3 bases and J by 7 bases, with 9 bases between. Per germline, CDR1 LNHDA and CDR2 SQIVND (reference sequence). The CDR3 extends over 13 amino acids. Here the CDR3 DNA reads TGTGCCAGTAGTATTAAGAACGGCGGGGAGCTGTTTTTT. Translating gives CASSIKNGGELFF.

This clone was detected only a few times. The genes are TRBV7-2 and TRBJ1-4, with D hard to call. Trimming left V 5 bases short and J 8 bases short, with 12 bases between. CDR1 and CDR2 from the germline V gene are SGHTA and FQGNSA. The CDR3 has 13 residues. The CDR3 nucleotides are TGTGCCAGCAGCACTAGGGAAGGGGAAAAACTGTTTTTT. This sequence encodes CASSTREGEKLFF. Based on the CDR3 plus reference TRBV7-2 and TRBJ1-4, the full variable domain is GAGVSQSPSNKVTEKGKDVELRCDPISGHTALYWYRQSLGQGLEFLIYFQGNSAPDKSGLPSDRFSAERTGGSVSTLTIQRTQQEDSAVYLCASSTREGEKLFFGSGTQLSVL.

The rearrangement joins TRBV9 to TRBJ2-2; 7 bases agree with TRBD2. Germline V gene data show CDR1 as SGDLS and CDR2 as YYNGEE. J lost 4 bases, V lost 2 bases, and 5 bases had no gene match. This CDR3 is built from 15 residues. This CDR3 is CASSVVGGSTGELFF. Here the CDR3 DNA reads TGTGCCAGCAGCGTGGTCGGGGGGAGCACCGGGGAGCTGTTTTTT.

V is TRBV5-4 and J is TRBJ1-1, with 7 nucleotides matching TRBD1. The CDR3 is made up of 15 amino acids. Germline CDR1 reads SGHNT; CDR2 reads YYREEE (reference sequence). Trimming cost V 3 bases and J 5 bases; bases outside gene matches: 10. For the CDR3, the DNA is TGTGCCAGCAGCTGGGTCGACAGGGCCCGGACTGAAGCTTTCTTT. Translating gives CASSWVDRARTEAFF.

The chain combines TRBV6-2 or TRBV6-3 with TRBJ1-5; 9 bases line up with TRBD1. The CDR3 is 16 amino acids. CDR1 and CDR2 from the germline V gene are MNHEY and SVGEGT. The V and J ends lost 5 bases and 5 bases, in that order; junction bases with no gene match: 10. The CDR3 DNA follows: TGTGCCAGCAGTAAAACCGGGACAGGGTCACATCAGCCCCAGCATTTT. It encodes CASSKTGTGSHQPQHF.

J is TRBJ2-3 and V is TRBV12-5, with TRBD1 matching 8 bases. The germline gives CDR1 LGHNT, CDR2 FRNRAP. This CDR3 is 17 amino acids long. The V gene end was trimmed by 0 bases and the J gene end by 5 bases; junction bases not matched to a gene: 10. The DNA for the CDR3 is TGTGCTAGTGGTTTGGTAAAGGGGACAGGCTTAGGAGATACGCAGTATTTT. It is translated as CASGLVKGTGLGDTQYF.

The gene calls are TRBV10-3 and TRBJ1-1; 7 nucleotides match TRBD1. The CDR3 loop spans 14 amino acids. V dropped 3 bases and J dropped 3; count of bases not matched to a gene: 4. Germline loops: CDR1 ENHRY, CDR2 SYGVKD. CDR3 sequence (DNA): TGTGCCATCAGTGAACGGCAGGGGGACACTGAAGCTTTCTTT. Amino acid sequence: CAISERQGDTEAFF.

Concerning this clone: Within the sample, other DNA sequences also encode this same CDR3. The chain links TRBV6-6 to TRBJ2-5; tentative D call: TRBD2 (7 bases). Germline assignment: CDR1 MNHNY and CDR2 SVGAGI (reference sequence). The CDR3 is 14 residues long. The V end was cut by 2 bases, the J end by 2 bases, with 9 bases between. In DNA form, the CDR3 reads TGTGCCAGCAGTTACCGGGGGGCTCAAGAGACCCAGTACTTC. It is translated as CASSYRGAQETQYF.

The rearrangement links TRBV20-1 to TRBJ1-1, with D unclear. Trimming removed 4 bases from V and 2 bases from J, with 2 bases in between. CDR3 length equals 10 residues. Germline V gene sequence: CDR1 DFQATT, CDR2 SNEGSKA (reference sequence). The CDR3 protein is CSAINTEAFF. DNA for the CDR3: TGCAGTGCTATAAACACTGAAGCTTTCTTT.

This clone was counted only a few times. The genes are TRBV10-3 and TRBJ1-1, with D perhaps matching TRBD1 (5 bases). CDR1 and CDR2 from the germline V gene are ENHRY and SYGVKD. With 9 bases removed from V and 0 bases from J, the gap between germline ends came to 23 bases. The CDR3 is 17 residues long. In DNA form, the CDR3 reads TGTGCCATAGGGGTTGAGGCCCCACCTCTAATGAACACTGAAGCTTTCTTT. This translates into CAIGVEAPPLMNTEAFF.

J is TRBJ2-1 and V is TRBV19; 12 nucleotides line up with TRBD2. The trim removed 5 bases at V and 7 bases at J, leaving 12 bases unmatched. Germline V gene lookup returns CDR1 LNHDA and CDR2 SQIVND (reference sequence). This CDR3 is built from 17 residues. CDR3 sequence (DNA): TGTGCCAGTAGTTCCTTCCTGTGGACTAGCGGGGTGAATGAGCAGTTCTTC. Its translation is CASSSFLWTSGVNEQFF.